This T cell receptor beta chain was recovered during a study of a mutant IDH1 vaccine in newly diagnosed glioma (dated by TCRdb to about 2021). Describing the broader study: Vaccination began 4-6 weeks after radiotherapy alone, or alongside temozolomide cycles in the chemotherapy-containing groups. Prior to enrollment, standard therapy consisting of radiotherapy alone, temozolomide alone, or radiochemotherapy with temozolomide had been administered to patients, with the combination being received by most patients. For exploratory analyses, some 24 treated patients had longitudinal TCRB deep sequencing done wherever samples were available. Of the approximately 32 treated patients, around 60% were male and 37.5% were female, and the mean age was roughly 40 years. Visit V12 was the week-35 safety follow-up and visit V13 was the week-47 end of study. Peripheral blood samples were drawn at six visits, namely V03 (baseline), V05, V07, V10, V12 and V13. Study-level results and caveats: Changes in the top peripheral T cell clonotypes picked up by TCRB sequencing did not appear to be linked to pseudoprogression. According to the authors, sample limitations meant that analyses of patient blood samples could not be reproduced. Availability determined which PBMC samples were chosen for TCRB deep sequencing. Across multiple MHC alleles, vaccine-induced immune responses were seen in around 94% of patients.

On this clone: The antigen it binds to is not known. Nothing much larger sits one base from this clone, and base qualities are not available.

For CDR1 and CDR2, the germline V gene lists ENHRY and SYGVKD. From cysteine to phenylalanine, the CDR3 is 14 amino acids long. Left in the record is the CDR3 DNA by itself, 42 bases read in frame from the first base. Trimming at the junction amounts to 6 bases on V and 2 bases on J, and the germline ends lie 10 bases apart. The time point label, read with the paper, signifies: week 35, safety follow-up. Every vaccine dose consisted of 300 ug of a 20-mer mutant IDH1 peptide in Montanide, administered subcutaneously together with topical imiquimod. Eight vaccinations were administered to patients in weeks 1, 3, 5, 7, 11, 15, 19 and 23, corresponding to visits V03 through V10. The donors had newly diagnosed IDH1-mutant astrocytomas of WHO grade 3 or 4 that showed loss of nuclear ATRX. The samples were drawn from NOA16, a multicentre, single-arm, open-label phase I trial in Germany that tested a mutant IDH1 peptide vaccine in humans for the first time. Genomic DNA for TCRB sequencing was isolated from EDTA blood with the DNeasy Blood and Tissue Kit.

The library came from the immunoSEQ multiplex PCR assay. The hsTCRB Kit was used according to the manufacturer's protocol to amplify rearranged TCR beta chain sequences. An Illumina MiSeq was used to sequence the TCRB libraries. The authors' pipeline ran thus. The proprietary platform of the kit vendor was used for demultiplexing, trimming and gene mapping. In TCRdb, the immuneACCESS table is reduced to in-frame sequences with V and J assigned. These tables do not hold every clone; where another copy was compared, an unresolved V gene accounts for under half, and the others remain unexplained. That table gives V, J and clone size, and the DNA gave D and trimming. For this sample there are 45,000 to 60,000 clones; 88% appear just once. The ten top clones hold 5% to 7% of the sample.

The TCR sequence derives from a woman aged 40 to 50 with glioma. The source material was PBMCs, sampled from a glioma patient whose treatment included an IDH1 peptide vaccine. The rearranged segments are TRBV10-3 and TRBJ1-4, with no confidently assigned D gene. CDR3 sequence: CAIRREGTNEKLFF. The DNA sequence is TGTGCCATCAGGAGAGAAGGGACTAATGAAAAACTGTTTTTT.